The clone carrying this T cell receptor beta chain was seen many times. Its specificity is not known. The data were obtained in a study of response to subunit inactivated influenza vaccine. Notes on the study in general: New T cells are recruited in small numbers by each seasonal influenza vaccination, according to the authors' suggestion.

The CDR3 is 15 residues long. Trimming shortened V by 0 bases and J by 0 bases, and 8 bases separated the two germline ends. CDR1 and CDR2 from the germline V gene are LGHNA and YSLEER. TCRdb called the RT-PCR reads again in MiXCR, with one record for every CDR3 protein. The sample consists of about 580,000 distinct CDR3 sequences, approximately 15% of them appearing once. V and J are TRBV4-3 and TRBJ1-2; D is unresolved. This material consisted of PBMCs from blood, taken roughly 13 days after vaccination. This TCR was sampled from a man in his forties or fifties who received an inactivated influenza vaccine. CDR3 sequence: CASSQDRVANYGYTF. In DNA form, the CDR3 reads TGCGCCAGCAGCCAAGACCGGGTAGCTAACTATGGCTACACCTTC.